The 24 T cell receptor beta chains given below trace back to one sample, sequenced in a study of cytomegalovirus exposure and HLA in healthy donors. PCR amplification relied on 60 Vbeta primers (plus 13 Jbeta primers). The data were produced by immunoSEQ multiplex PCR, yet TCRdb's version contains in-frame clones alone and is incomplete. Here the sample spans about 170,000 clones, approximately 76% being singletons. Sequenced: PBMCs. The receptor set was obtained from a woman younger than 35 in good health and CMV-seropositive.

The rearrangement joins TRBV6-5 to TRBJ1-6; a weak D match, TRBD1 (6 bases). The CDR3 is 13 amino acids. Germline V gene sequence: CDR1 MNHEY, CDR2 SVGAGI. V was shortened by 9 bases and J by 4 bases, with 10 bases between the two germline ends. The CDR3 DNA sequence: TGTGCCAGTAAGACAGGTTATAATTCACCCCTCCACTTT. Translated: CASKTGYNSPLHF.

V usage is TRBV11-2 and J usage is TRBJ1-1; 7 nucleotides line up with TRBD1. The CDR3 is 14 residues long. The V gene end was trimmed by 5 bases and the J gene end by 7 bases; junction bases not matched to a gene: 10. CDR1 SGHAT and CDR2 FQNNGV come from the germline V gene. For the CDR3, the DNA is TGTGCCAGCAGCGTCCTTAGGACAGGCCGTGAAGCTTTCTTT. Protein: CASSVLRTGREAFF.

V gene TRBV5-1 combines with J gene TRBJ2-1; 9 positions match TRBD1. CDR1 is SGHRS and CDR2 is YFSETQ in the germline V gene. V lost 3 bases to trimming and J lost 2 bases; unmatched junction nucleotides: 18. CDR3 length equals 20 residues. CDR3: CASSSRTGEIQMGAYNEQFF. CDR3 DNA sequence: TGCGCCAGCAGCTCTAGGACAGGGGAAATTCAAATGGGTGCCTACAATGAGCAGTTCTTC.

The CDR3 coding sequence is TGTGCCAGCTACCCGCGGCGAACAGGGATCTATGGCTACACCTTC. It encodes CASYPRRTGIYGYTF. The rearrangement links TRBV21-1 to TRBJ1-2; the DNA was not compared with TRBD1, the D call given in the table. TRBV21-1 is noted as a pseudogene. This CDR3 is built from 15 residues.

The chain has TRBV13 and TRBJ2-5, with TRBD2 matching 12 bases. The CDR3 has 18 amino acids. CDR1 PRHDT and CDR2 FYEKMQ come from the germline V gene (reference sequence). J was trimmed by 2 bases and V by 0 bases; bases with no gene match: 7. Written as DNA, the CDR3 is TGTGCCAGCAGCTTAGGCCTCGCTAGCGGGGGGGCGCAAGAGACCCAGTACTTC. Its protein product is CASSLGLASGGAQETQYF.

The rearrangement uses TRBV6-1 and TRBJ1-1; the D is unclear. There are 16 residues in the CDR3. Per the germline V gene, CDR1 is MNHNS and CDR2 is SASEGT. With 2 bases removed from V and 8 bases from J, the gap between germline ends came to 21 bases. CDR3: CASSEKIAERNTEAFF. In nucleotides, the CDR3 is TGTGCCAGCAGTGAAAAGATCGCCGAGAGAAATACCGAAGCTTTCTTT.

The genes are TRBV5-1 and TRBJ2-3; D is possibly TRBD1 (5 bases). This CDR3 spans 15 amino acids. V was pared by 1 base and J by 2 bases, with 11 bases between. In germline, CDR1 is SGHRS, CDR2 YFSETQ. The CDR3 sequence is CASSLRGQNTDTQYF. CDR3 nucleotide sequence: TGCGCCAGCAGCTTGAGGGGTCAAAACACAGATACGCAGTATTTT.

The chain couples TRBV18 to TRBJ1-1; D possibly corresponds to TRBD1 (5 bases). The CDR3 has 14 amino acids. Germline assignment: CDR1 KGHSH and CDR2 LQKENI. The germline V and J ends were trimmed by 6 bases and 1 base, with 12 bases remaining between them. The CDR3 sequence is CASSPTETNTEAFF. The CDR3 bases are TGTGCCAGCTCCCCGACAGAGACGAACACTGAAGCTTTCTTT. Full variable domain (rest looked up from reference TRBV18 and TRBJ1-1): NAGVMQNPRHLVRRRGQEARLRCSPMKGHSHVYWYRQLPEEGLKFMVYLQKENIIDESGMPKERFSAEFPKEGPSILRIQQVVRGDSAAYFCASSPTETNTEAFFGQGTRLTVV.

In this sample, this clone turned up once. This chain uses TRBV27 with TRBJ1-5, with TRBD1 identical over 7 bases. Germline loops: CDR1 MNHEY, CDR2 SMNVEV (reference sequence). V was pared by 4 bases and J by 4 bases, with 4 bases of the junction left unmatched. This CDR3 is built from 14 residues. In DNA, the CDR3 is TGTGCCAGCAGTTCCCGGGACAGAAATCAGCCCCAGCATTTT. It codes for CASSSRDRNQPQHF.

The chain is built from TRBV30 and TRBJ2-2; tentatively, D is TRBD2 (5 bases). The germline V gene encodes CDR1 GTSNPN and CDR2 SVGIG (reference sequence). The CDR3 consists of 14 residues. Trimming shortened V by 1 base and J by 4 bases, and 10 bases separated the two germline ends. This chain's CDR3 is CAWSGGRRTGELFF. In nucleotides, the CDR3 is TGTGCCTGGAGTGGAGGGCGGCGCACCGGGGAGCTGTTTTTT.

The chain carries TRBV27 and TRBJ2-1; 7 bases match TRBD1. J lost 8 bases, V lost 2 bases, and 3 bases had no gene match. The CDR3 has 13 amino acids. Germline CDR1 is MNHEY and CDR2 is SMNVEV (reference sequence). CDR3 sequence: CASSLRQGHEQFF. The DNA for the CDR3 is TGTGCCAGCAGTTTAAGACAGGGACATGAGCAGTTCTTC.

This CDR3 is CASSVEGSRSYNEQFF. The CDR3 DNA sequence: TGTGCCAGCAGCGTAGAAGGGAGTCGCTCCTACAATGAGCAGTTCTTC. This sequence joins TRBV9 and TRBJ2-1, with D perhaps TRBD2 (5 bases). V gave up 0 bases and J gave up 0 bases, with 10 bases separating them. The CDR3 loop spans 16 amino acids. From germline, CDR1 is SGDLS and CDR2 YYNGEE.

This clone was seen a handful of times. V and J are TRBV6-5 and TRBJ1-3; D is possibly TRBD1 (5 bases). Germline V CDR1 and CDR2: MNHEY, SVGAGI. This CDR3 is 14 amino acids long. Between the trimmed V and J ends, which lost 5 bases and 2 bases, there was a span of 10 bases. CDR3 amino acids: CASSQGHPGNTIYF. CDR3 DNA: TGTGCCAGCAGTCAAGGACATCCTGGAAACACCATATATTTT.

The chain is built from TRBV19 and TRBJ1-2, with D perhaps matching TRBD1 (6 bases). Trimming removed 7 bases at V and 5 bases at J, with 20 bases between. CDR1 is LNHDA, CDR2 SQIVND, per germline (reference sequence). The CDR3 has 15 residues. The CDR3 region is CASKVQGFLTYGYTF. The CDR3 DNA follows: TGTGCCAGTAAGGTACAGGGTTTTTTAACTTATGGCTACACCTTC.

This clone was counted once. The genes are TRBV19 and TRBJ1-1; 11 positions agree with TRBD1. Germline assignment: CDR1 LNHDA and CDR2 SQIVND (reference sequence). The CDR3 length is 13 residues. The V gene end was trimmed by 5 bases and the J gene end by 6 bases; junction bases not matched to a gene: 2. The CDR3 sequence: CASSAGQGAEAFF. DNA for the CDR3: TGTGCCAGTAGTGCGGGACAGGGGGCTGAAGCTTTCTTT. The whole variable domain, filled in from reference TRBV19 and TRBJ1-1, reads DGGITQSPKYLFRKEGQNVTLSCEQNLNHDAMYWYRQDPGQGLRLIYYSQIVNDFQKGDIAEGYSVSREKKESFPLTVTSAQKNPTAFYLCASSAGQGAEAFFGQGTRLTVV.

V and J are TRBV15 and TRBJ2-7, with D possibly matching TRBD1 (6 bases). Germline V gives CDR1 LNHNV, CDR2 YYDKDF (reference sequence). Trimming cost V 5 bases and J 3 bases, with 17 bases left between them. The CDR3 has 15 amino acids. As DNA, the CDR3 is TGTGCCACCAGCCGAGCCCGGGACAATTACTACGAGCAGTACTTC. Its translation is CATSRARDNYYEQYF.

The rearrangement links TRBV5-1 to TRBJ1-5, with D perhaps matching TRBD1 (5 bases). CDR3 length equals 13 residues. The V end lost 5 bases, the J end lost 3 bases, and 9 bases lay between the germline ends. Germline V gives CDR1 SGHRS, CDR2 YFSETQ. CDR3 loop: CASSRDSNQPQHF. The CDR3 DNA reads as TGCGCCAGCAGTCGGGACTCCAATCAGCCCCAGCATTTT. Based on the CDR3 plus reference TRBV5-1 and TRBJ1-5, the full variable domain is KAGVTQTPRYLIKTRGQQVTLSCSPISGHRSVSWYQQTPGQGLQFLFEYFSETQRNKGNFPGRFSGRQFSNSRSEMNVSTLELGDSALYLCASSRDSNQPQHFGDGTRLSIL.

This clone was detected only once. The gene calls are TRBV19 and TRBJ1-4; 9 positions match TRBD1. The germline V gene encodes CDR1 LNHDA and CDR2 SQIVND (reference sequence). V was clipped by 6 bases and J by 8 bases; unmatched bases: 7. CDR3 length: 14 amino acids. The CDR3 DNA reads TGTGCCAGTAGAACAGGGGGCTCCTGGGAAAAACTGTTTTTT. Its protein product is CASRTGGSWEKLFF.

With respect to this clone: Other DNA sequences within the sample encode an identical CDR3. The chain carries TRBV19 and TRBJ2-2; D may be TRBD1 (6 bases). This CDR3 contains 14 residues. The germline V gene encodes CDR1 LNHDA and CDR2 SQIVND (reference sequence). V gave up 8 bases and J gave up 1 base, with 11 bases separating them. CDR3 bases: TGTGCCAGTTCAACGGACAGGAACACCGGGGAGCTGTTTTTT. Protein sequence: CASSTDRNTGELFF.

The count of this clone is one. The chain is built from TRBV5-5 and TRBJ1-6, with D unresolved. The CDR3 has 13 amino acids. CDR1 SGHKS and CDR2 YYEKEE come from the germline V gene (reference sequence). Between the trimmed V and J ends, which lost 7 bases and 0 bases, there was a span of 5 bases. The CDR3 sequence: CASAGSYNSPLHF. The CDR3 DNA reads TGTGCCAGCGCGGGCTCCTATAATTCACCCCTCCACTTT.

The V call is TRBV2, the J call TRBJ2-7, with 12 positions matching TRBD1. Germline V gene data show CDR1 as SNHLY and CDR2 as FYNNEI. Losses at the gene ends were 6 bases for V and 5 bases for J; bases not matched to a gene: 5. There are 14 residues in the CDR3. The CDR3 DNA is TGTGCCAGCAGGCCGGGACAGGGGGCCCACGAGCAGTACTTC. It translates to CASRPGQGAHEQYF.

The genes are TRBV7-9 and TRBJ2-5, with 11 bases lining up with TRBD2. This CDR3 comprises 16 residues. CDR1 SEHNR and CDR2 FQNEAQ come from the germline V gene (reference sequence). J lost 2 bases, V lost 8 bases, and 10 bases had no gene match. The CDR3 region is CASRGEIAGGQETQYF. In DNA form, the CDR3 reads TGTGCCAGCCGTGGAGAGATAGCGGGGGGGCAAGAGACCCAGTACTTC.

The rearrangement joins TRBV6-6 to TRBJ1-4; TRBD1 might be the D (5 bases). The V gene's germline CDR1 is MNHNY and CDR2 SVGAGI (reference sequence). Trimming cost V 6 bases and J 4 bases, with 18 bases left between them. The CDR3 runs to 16 residues. The CDR3 DNA sequence: TGTGCCAGCAGCTCCCCCCCCAGGGATAATAATGAAAAACTGTTTTTT. Its protein is CASSSPPRDNNEKLFF.

The sample holds a few counts of this clone. The rearrangement uses TRBV6-6 and TRBJ1-4; D might be TRBD1 (5 bases). Germline V gene sequence: CDR1 MNHNY, CDR2 SVGAGI (reference sequence). This CDR3 is 14 amino acids long. Trimming took 0 bases from V and 8 from J, leaving 10 bases between them. For the CDR3, the DNA is TGTGCCAGCAGTTACTCGGGGGGGAGGGAAAAACTGTTTTTT. It is translated as CASSYSGGREKLFF.